A single sample gave rise to the 4 T cell receptor beta chains below, sequenced in a study of blood T cell repertoires in COVID-19. Sequencing used immunoSEQ multiplex PCR; TCRdb keeps in-frame clones, though not all of them. The sample has some 170,000 clones; 84% are singletons. The sample taken for sequencing was PBMCs or T cells enriched from blood (not recorded which). The receptors derive from a man in his fifties who had recovered from COVID-19.

The chain couples TRBV2 to TRBJ1-3; unclear D gene. Per the germline V gene, CDR1 is SNHLY and CDR2 is FYNNEI. The V gene lost 5 bases and the J gene lost 0 bases, with 11 bases spanning the gap. This CDR3 region has 15 residues. The CDR3 DNA sequence: TGTGCCAGCAGTTTTACTGCGTCCTCTGGAAACACCATATATTTT. It is translated as CASSFTASSGNTIYF.

DNA for the CDR3: TGTGCCATCAGTGAGCGAGGGACAGGAGGGGATTCACCCCTCCACTTT. Residues: CAISERGTGGDSPLHF. V is TRBV10-3 and J is TRBJ1-6; 8 nucleotides align to TRBD1. Germline CDR1 ENHRY, CDR2 SYGVKD. The CDR3 length is 16 residues. The trim removed 2 bases at V and 8 bases at J, leaving 8 bases unmatched.

A few counts support this clone. This chain uses TRBV5-4 with TRBJ1-2, with no clear D. The CDR3 spans 14 residues. CDR1 SGHNT and CDR2 YYREEE come from the germline V gene (reference sequence). Between the trimmed V and J ends, which lost 0 bases and 4 bases, there was a span of 10 bases. The CDR3 loop is CASSLEAGIYGYTF. CDR3 nucleotide sequence: TGTGCCAGCAGCTTGGAGGCAGGTATCTATGGCTACACCTTC.

The CDR3 DNA is TGTGCCAGCAGTTACTTGTCACAGGGGGCCAAAAACATTCAGTACTTC. Protein: CASSYLSQGAKNIQYF. V gene TRBV6-5 combines with J gene TRBJ2-4, with 7 nucleotides matching TRBD1. With V trimmed by 1 base and J by 1 base, 4 bases remained unmatched. Per germline, CDR1 MNHEY and CDR2 SVGAGI. This CDR3 has 16 residues.